A selection of T cell receptor beta chains follows, all from one sample in a study of identical twins. TCRdb re-called the 5' RACE reads with MiXCR, one entry per CDR3 protein. Among 1.5 million to 2 million distinct CDR3 sequences listed, about 32% were seen once. The sequencing sample was made of cord blood. The receptor source for this set is a newborn girl in good health. Each CDR3 is given with its conserved first and last residue. A D gene is named only where the DNA matches it firmly. The size entry is marked missing in some rows and otherwise reads once, few, many or a size class.

clone_size	v_call	d_call	j_call	cdr3_aa	cdr3_nt
NA	TRBV6-5	TRBD1	TRBJ1-3	CASSYDRGSGNTIYF	TGTGCCAGCAGTTACGACAGGGGGTCTGGAAACACCATATATTTT
NA	TRBV6-5	NA	TRBJ2-7	CASSYSTPNEQYF	TGTGCCAGCAGTTACTCGACGCCCAATGAGCAGTACTTC
NA	TRBV20-1	NA	TRBJ2-2	CSARGTGFTGELFF	TGCAGTGCTAGGGGAACCGGATTCACCGGGGAGCTGTTTTTT
NA	TRBV29-1	NA	TRBJ1-1	CSVGSRIWTEAFF	TGCAGCGTTGGATCCCGGATATGGACTGAAGCTTTCTTT
NA	TRBV21-1	NA	TRBJ1-5	CASSKQGKGNQPQHF	TGTGCCAGCAGCAAACAGGGGAAGGGCAATCAGCCCCAGCATTTT
few	TRBV20-1	TRBD1	TRBJ2-5	CSARQHRQGLQYF	TGCAGTGCTAGACAACACAGACAGGGCCTCCAGTACTTC
NA	TRBV12-3/TRBV12-4	NA	TRBJ2-3	CASSLETRFRTDAEYF	TGTGCCAGCAGTTTGGAGACTAGATTCCGCACAGATGCGGAGTATTTT
NA	TRBV3-1	TRBD2	TRBJ2-3	CASSQELAGANTQYF	TGTGCCAGCAGCCAAGAGCTAGCGGGAGCCAATACGCAGTATTTT
NA	TRBV7-2	TRBD1	TRBJ2-7	CASSLTDRGLDEQYF	TGTGCCAGCAGCTTAACGGACAGGGGGCTCGACGAGCAGTACTTC
few	TRBV7-9	NA	TRBJ2-1	CASSLTGAIYNEQFF	TGTGCCAGCAGCTTAACGGGGGCCATCTACAATGAGCAGTTCTTC
many	TRBV20-1	TRBD1	TRBJ2-3	CSARAGTGGTDTQYF	TGCAGTGCTAGGGCCGGGACAGGGGGCACAGATACGCAGTATTTT
NA	TRBV10-3	TRBD1	TRBJ1-2	CAISGTSTGPYGYTF	TGTGCCATCAGTGGGACCTCGACAGGGCCCTATGGCTACACCTTC
NA	TRBV7-2	NA	TRBJ2-1	CASSLGPFVLEQFF	TGTGCCAGCAGCTTAGGCCCATTCGTTCTTGAGCAGTTCTTC
many	TRBV5-1	NA	TRBJ1-1	CASSLAGGMNTEAFF	TGTGCCAGCAGCTTAGCGGGAGGTATGAACACTGAAGCTTTCTTT
few	TRBV12-3/TRBV12-4	NA	TRBJ1-4	CASEKLFF	TGTGCCAGCGAAAAACTGTTTTTT
NA	TRBV28	TRBD1	TRBJ1-4	CASSSTGVKLFF	TGTGCCAGCAGTTCCACAGGGGTAAAACTGTTTTTT
NA	TRBV6-8	NA	TRBJ1-1	CTSSFAANTEAFF	TGTACCAGCAGTTTTGCGGCAAACACTGAAGCTTTCTTT
NA	TRBV6-6	NA	TRBJ1-2	CASSYRNGFHGYTF	TGTGCCAGCAGTTACAGGAACGGATTCCATGGCTACACCTTC
few	TRBV20-1	TRBD1	TRBJ1-2	CSASGTGNRVGYTF	TGCAGTGCTAGTGGGACAGGGAATAGGGTTGGCTACACCTTC
NA	TRBV12-3/TRBV12-4	TRBD1	TRBJ2-1	CASSQRDRASGNEQFF	TGTGCCAGCAGTCAGAGGGACAGGGCGTCAGGGAATGAGCAGTTCTTC
many	TRBV6-6	TRBD2	TRBJ2-5	CASREGSETQYF	TGTGCCAGCCGGGAGGGCTCAGAGACCCAGTACTTC
NA	TRBV6-1	TRBD2	TRBJ2-7	CASSGAGLGFEQYF	TGTGCCAGCAGTGGGGCCGGACTAGGTTTCGAGCAGTACTTC
NA	TRBV3-1	TRBD2	TRBJ2-3	CASSQGDLAGAKDTQYF	TGTGCCAGCAGCCAAGGGGACCTAGCGGGAGCAAAAGATACGCAGTATTTT
NA	TRBV5-1	TRBD1	TRBJ1-1	CASSLFGQGDTEAFF	TGCGCCAGCAGCTTGTTCGGACAGGGGGATACTGAAGCTTTCTTT
few	TRBV3-1	TRBD1	TRBJ1-2	CASSLPGQANYGYTF	TGTGCCAGCAGCCTACCGGGACAGGCTAACTATGGCTACACCTTC
NA	TRBV20-1	NA	TRBJ1-4	CSARGRKLFF	TGCAGTGCTAGAGGTAGAAAACTGTTTTTT
NA	TRBV20-1	NA	TRBJ1-1	CSARITIVAKTEAFF	TGCAGTGCTAGGATAACGATCGTAGCGAAGACTGAAGCTTTCTTT
few	TRBV5-1	TRBD2	TRBJ2-1	CASSFLAGGAYNEQFF	TGCGCCAGCAGCTTCCTAGCGGGAGGTGCCTACAATGAGCAGTTCTTC
few	TRBV9	NA	TRBJ1-6	CASSAQKAVNSPLHF	TGTGCCAGCAGCGCCCAAAAGGCAGTTAATTCACCCCTCCACTTT
few	TRBV2	TRBD2	TRBJ2-5	CASSPRLAGPQYF	TGTGCCAGCAGTCCAAGACTAGCGGGTCCCCAGTACTTC
NA	TRBV7-2	TRBD2	TRBJ2-1	CASIGQAGAYNEQFF	TGTGCCAGCATCGGACAAGCGGGAGCCTACAATGAGCAGTTCTTC
NA	TRBV2	NA	TRBJ1-6	CASSYGGSTYNSPLHF	TGTGCCAGCAGTTATGGGGGTAGTACCTATAATTCACCCCTCCACTTT
NA	TRBV5-6	NA	TRBJ2-7	CASSFVGHEQYF	TGTGCCAGCAGCTTCGTTGGTCACGAGCAGTACTTC
NA	TRBV2	TRBD1	TRBJ2-4	CASSATSTYRGLDIQYF	TGTGCCAGCAGTGCCACGAGTACATACAGGGGATTGGACATTCAGTACTTC
few	TRBV3-1	NA	TRBJ1-2	CASSQGRGGYTF	TGTGCCAGCAGCCAAGGCAGGGGAGGCTACACCTTC
few	TRBV13	NA	TRBJ2-3	CASSLTQGGDTQYF	TGTGCCAGCAGCTTAACACAGGGAGGGGATACGCAGTATTTT
NA	TRBV18	TRBD1	TRBJ1-5	CASSRWDRGTNQPQHF	TGTGCCAGCTCACGATGGGACAGGGGGACCAATCAGCCCCAGCATTTT
many	TRBV7-9	NA	TRBJ2-7	CASSLSSDEQYF	TGTGCCAGCAGCTTAAGCAGCGACGAGCAGTACTTC
few	TRBV12-5	NA	TRBJ2-1	CASGLVQVGQPRQQFF	TGTGCTAGTGGTTTGGTACAGGTGGGACAACCACGCCAGCAGTTCTTC
NA	TRBV12-3/TRBV12-4	TRBD1	TRBJ2-7	CASRTTGRLYEQYF	TGTGCCAGCAGAACGACAGGGCGACTCTACGAGCAGTACTTC
NA	TRBV20-1	TRBD2	TRBJ2-1	CSARVRTSGRVPYNEQFF	TGCAGTGCTAGAGTGCGGACTAGCGGGAGGGTTCCCTACAATGAGCAGTTCTTC
NA	TRBV20-1	TRBD1	TRBJ1-2	CSARDYRGYGYTF	TGCAGTGCTAGAGATTACAGGGGCTATGGCTACACCTTC
NA	TRBV5-1	TRBD1	TRBJ2-5	CASSFWTGGDQETQYF	TGCGCCAGCAGCTTCTGGACAGGGGGGGATCAAGAGACCCAGTACTTC
NA	TRBV4-2	TRBD2	TRBJ2-3	CASSPTSAGATDTQYF	TGTGCCAGCAGCCCGACGTCAGCGGGGGCCACAGATACGCAGTATTTT
NA	TRBV12-3/TRBV12-4	TRBD1	TRBJ2-2	CASSPQTGSTGELFF	TGTGCCAGCAGCCCCCAGACAGGGAGCACCGGGGAGCTGTTTTTT
few	TRBV6-2/TRBV6-3	NA	TRBJ1-5	CASSYTRDNRSNQPQHF	TGTGCCAGCAGTTACACCCGGGACAATCGTAGCAATCAGCCCCAGCATTTT
few	TRBV6-5	NA	TRBJ2-1	CASSYSAHPFNEQFF	TGTGCCAGCAGTTACTCCGCCCATCCATTCAATGAGCAGTTCTTC
few	TRBV3-1	NA	TRBJ1-4	CASSQEEMAGVTTNEKLFF	TGTGCCAGCAGCCAAGAAGAGATGGCGGGGGTTACAACTAATGAAAAACTGTTTTTT
NA	TRBV2	NA	TRBJ2-2	CASSAWGTGNTGELFF	TGTGCCAGCAGTGCCTGGGGAACAGGGAACACCGGGGAGCTGTTTTTT
once	TRBV30	NA	TRBJ1-2	CAWSPGMHGYTF	TGTGCCTGGAGTCCAGGGATGCATGGCTACACCTTC
NA	TRBV29-1	NA	TRBJ2-4	CSATSWGIAKNIQYF	TGCAGCGCAACGAGTTGGGGGATAGCCAAAAACATTCAGTACTTC
few	TRBV20-1	TRBD2	TRBJ2-7	CSAGLAGSYEQYF	TGCAGTGCCGGACTAGCGGGAAGCTACGAGCAGTACTTC
few	TRBV2	NA	TRBJ1-1	CASRRGSTEAFF	TGTGCCAGCAGAAGGGGGAGCACTGAAGCTTTCTTT
NA	TRBV29-1	TRBD2	TRBJ2-7	CSVGLAPSSYEQYF	TGCAGCGTGGGACTAGCGCCAAGCTCCTACGAGCAGTACTTC
NA	TRBV6-1	NA	TRBJ2-3	CASSDFAGLLTDTQYF	TGTGCCAGCAGTGATTTTGCGGGACTTCTCACAGATACGCAGTATTTT
few	TRBV3-1	NA	TRBJ1-2	CASSQLQTNYGYTF	TGTGCCAGCAGCCAATTACAGACCAACTATGGCTACACCTTC
NA	TRBV20-1	NA	TRBJ2-2	CSARDGVSSPTGELFF	TGCAGTGCTAGAGATGGGGTATCCAGCCCCACCGGGGAGCTGTTTTTT
many	TRBV5-1	TRBD2	TRBJ2-5	CASSIGLAGETQYF	TGCGCCAGCAGCATCGGACTAGCGGGAGAGACCCAGTACTTC
few	TRBV2	TRBD2	TRBJ2-1	CAQRGLAGYNEQFF	TGTGCCCAAAGGGGACTAGCGGGCTACAATGAGCAGTTCTTC
NA	TRBV20-1	NA	TRBJ2-3	CSANTDGGTDTQYF	TGCAGTGCCAACACCGATGGCGGCACAGATACGCAGTATTTT